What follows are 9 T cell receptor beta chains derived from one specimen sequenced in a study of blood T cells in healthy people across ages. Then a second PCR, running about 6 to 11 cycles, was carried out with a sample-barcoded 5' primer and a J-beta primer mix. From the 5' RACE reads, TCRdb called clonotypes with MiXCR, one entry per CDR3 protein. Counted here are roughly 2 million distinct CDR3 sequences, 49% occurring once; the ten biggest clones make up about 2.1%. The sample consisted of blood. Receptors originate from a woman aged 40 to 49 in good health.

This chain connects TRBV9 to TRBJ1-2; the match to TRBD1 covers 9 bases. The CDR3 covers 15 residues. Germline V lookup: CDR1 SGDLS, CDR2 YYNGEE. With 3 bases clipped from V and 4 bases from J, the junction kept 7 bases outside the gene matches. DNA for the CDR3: TGTGCCAGCAGCGAGACGGACAGGGGCATCTATGGCTACACCTTC. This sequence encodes CASSETDRGIYGYTF.

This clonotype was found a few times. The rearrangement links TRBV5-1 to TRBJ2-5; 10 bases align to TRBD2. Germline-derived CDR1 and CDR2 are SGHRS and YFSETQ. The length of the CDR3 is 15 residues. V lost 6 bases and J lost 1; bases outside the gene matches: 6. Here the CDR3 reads CASIELAGPQETQYF. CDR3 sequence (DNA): TGCGCCAGCATAGAACTAGCGGGACCCCAAGAGACCCAGTACTTC.

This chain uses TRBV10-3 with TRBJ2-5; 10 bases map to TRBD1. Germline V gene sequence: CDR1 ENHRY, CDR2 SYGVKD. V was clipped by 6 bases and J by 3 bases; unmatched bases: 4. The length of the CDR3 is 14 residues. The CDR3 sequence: CAIRTGTGEETQYF. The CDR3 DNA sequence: TGTGCCATCAGGACCGGGACAGGGGAAGAGACCCAGTACTTC.

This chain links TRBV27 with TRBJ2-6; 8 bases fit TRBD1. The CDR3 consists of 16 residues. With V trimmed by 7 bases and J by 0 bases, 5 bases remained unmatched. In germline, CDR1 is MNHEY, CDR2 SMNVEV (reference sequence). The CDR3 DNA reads TGTGCCAGCAACTCCGACAGGGGCTCTGGGGCCAACGTCCTGACTTTC. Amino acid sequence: CASNSDRGSGANVLTF.

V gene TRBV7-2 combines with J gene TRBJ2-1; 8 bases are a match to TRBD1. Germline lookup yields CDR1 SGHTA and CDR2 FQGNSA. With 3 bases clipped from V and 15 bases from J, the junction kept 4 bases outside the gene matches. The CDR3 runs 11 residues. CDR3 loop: CASSLDRVRFF. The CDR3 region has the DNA TGTGCCAGCAGCTTGGACAGGGTACGGTTCTTC.

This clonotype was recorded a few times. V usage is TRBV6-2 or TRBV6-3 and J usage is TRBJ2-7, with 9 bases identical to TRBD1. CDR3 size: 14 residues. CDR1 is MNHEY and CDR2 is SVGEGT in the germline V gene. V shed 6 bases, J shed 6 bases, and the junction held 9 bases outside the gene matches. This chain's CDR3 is CASRTPGQGGEQYF. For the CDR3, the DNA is TGTGCCAGCAGAACTCCGGGACAGGGCGGCGAGCAGTACTTC.

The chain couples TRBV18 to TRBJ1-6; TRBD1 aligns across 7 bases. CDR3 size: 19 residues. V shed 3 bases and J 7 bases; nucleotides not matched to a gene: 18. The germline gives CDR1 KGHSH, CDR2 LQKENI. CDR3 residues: CASSPRRTGPALRNSPLHF. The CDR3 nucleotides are TGTGCCAGCTCACCGCGACGGACAGGTCCTGCCTTGCGGAATTCACCCCTCCACTTT. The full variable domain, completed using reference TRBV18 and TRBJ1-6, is NAGVMQNPRHLVRRRGQEARLRCSPMKGHSHVYWYRQLPEEGLKFMVYLQKENIIDESGMPKERFSAEFPKEGPSILRIQQVVRGDSAAYFCASSPRRTGPALRNSPLHFGNGTRLTVT.

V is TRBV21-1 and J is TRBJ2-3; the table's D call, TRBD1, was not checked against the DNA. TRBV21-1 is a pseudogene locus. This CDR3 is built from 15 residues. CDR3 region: CASNGTGGSTDTQYF. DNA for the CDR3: TGTGCCAGCAACGGGACAGGGGGTAGCACAGATACGCAGTATTTT.

The CDR3 nucleotides read TGTGCCAGCCTACCGGCCGGGGGAGATACGCAGTATTTT. Encoded protein: CASLPAGGDTQYF. The gene calls are TRBV12-3 or TRBV12-4 and TRBJ2-3; maybe TRBD2 (6 bases). The CDR3 covers 13 residues. Trimming shortened V by 8 bases and J by 5 bases, and 14 bases separated the two germline ends.